This T cell receptor (beta chain) was retrieved from a study of blood T cells in healthy people across ages. Across the whole study: Every two T cells gave about one barcoded beta molecule via template switching.

General study findings and limits: Both higher diversity and more naive CD4+ cells marked long-lived donors when set against aged donors.

In its sample, this clonotype was seen a few times. Its antigen remains unknown. Next came a second PCR, run for about 7 to 11 cycles, which used a sample-barcoded 5' primer along with a J-beta primer mix. TCRdb used MiXCR to reprocess the 5' RACE reads, holding one entry per CDR3 protein. The sample has approximately 1.5 million distinct CDR3 sequences; roughly 43% are singletons. V dropped 6 bases and J dropped 5 bases, with 13 bases sitting between them. This CDR3 is 13 amino acids long. This receptor was taken from a woman younger than 35 in good health. The chain joins TRBV12-3 or TRBV12-4 to TRBJ1-1, with D uncertain. Specimen: blood. The CDR3 DNA sequence: TGTGCCAGCAGCCCCGGACGGTATACTGAAGCTTTCTTT. The encoded protein is CASSPGRYTEAFF.